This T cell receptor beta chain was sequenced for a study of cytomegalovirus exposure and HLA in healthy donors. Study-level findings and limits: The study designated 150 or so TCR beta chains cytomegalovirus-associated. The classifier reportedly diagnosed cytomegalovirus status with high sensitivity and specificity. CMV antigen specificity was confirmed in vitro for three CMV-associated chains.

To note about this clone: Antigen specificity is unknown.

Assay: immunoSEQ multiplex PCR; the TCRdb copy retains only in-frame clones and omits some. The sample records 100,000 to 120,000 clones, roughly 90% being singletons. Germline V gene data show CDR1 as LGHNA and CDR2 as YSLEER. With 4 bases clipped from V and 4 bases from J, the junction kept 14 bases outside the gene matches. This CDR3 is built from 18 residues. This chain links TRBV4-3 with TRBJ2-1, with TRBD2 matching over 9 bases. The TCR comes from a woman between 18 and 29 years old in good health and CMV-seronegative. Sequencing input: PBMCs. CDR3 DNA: TGCGCCAGCAGCCGACAAGATATATTGACTAGCGGTTACAATGAGCAGTTCTTC. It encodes CASSRQDILTSGYNEQFF.